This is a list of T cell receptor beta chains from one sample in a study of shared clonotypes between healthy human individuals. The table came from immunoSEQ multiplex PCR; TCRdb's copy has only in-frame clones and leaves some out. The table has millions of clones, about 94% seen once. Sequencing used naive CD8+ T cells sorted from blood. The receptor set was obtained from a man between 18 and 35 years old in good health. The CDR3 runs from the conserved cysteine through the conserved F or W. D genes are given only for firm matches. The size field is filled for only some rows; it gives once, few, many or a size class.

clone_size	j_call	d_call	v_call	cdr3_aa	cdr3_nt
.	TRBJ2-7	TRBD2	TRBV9	CASSVGATSGGYEQYF	TGTGCCAGCAGCGTAGGGGCAACTAGCGGGGGCTACGAGCAGTACTTC
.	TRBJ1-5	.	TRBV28	CASRVEGGEAPQHF	TGTGCCAGCAGGGTCGAGGGGGGCGAGGCGCCCCAGCATTTT
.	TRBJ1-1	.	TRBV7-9	CASSLDPDPQAFF	TGTGCCAGCAGCCTAGACCCGGATCCCCAAGCTTTCTTT
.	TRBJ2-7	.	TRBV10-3	CATSDSQTYEQYF	TGTGCCACCTCGGACAGCCAGACCTACGAGCAGTACTTC
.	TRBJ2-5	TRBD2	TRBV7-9	CASSGGRERETQYF	TGTGCCAGCAGTGGCGGGAGGGAAAGAGAGACCCAGTACTTC
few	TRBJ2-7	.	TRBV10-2	CASSEDYEQYF	TGCGCCAGCAGTGAAGACTACGAGCAGTACTTC
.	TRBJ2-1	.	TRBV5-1	CASSFTDNEQFF	TGCGCCAGCAGCTTCACAGACAATGAGCAGTTCTTC
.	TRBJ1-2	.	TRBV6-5	CASSYPERGYTF	TGTGCCAGCAGTTACCCCGAGAGGGGCTACACCTTC
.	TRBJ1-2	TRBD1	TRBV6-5	CASSYSTGQGLGGYTF	TGTGCCAGCAGTTACTCGACAGGACAGGGTTTGGGCGGCTACACCTTC
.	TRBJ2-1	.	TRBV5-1	CASSLLGYNEQFF	TGCGCCAGCAGCTTACTGGGGTACAATGAGCAGTTCTTC
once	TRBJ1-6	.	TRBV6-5	CASSYSIDLNSPLHF	TGTGCCAGCAGTTACTCGATCGACTTGAATTCACCCCTCCACTTT
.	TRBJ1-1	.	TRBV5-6	CASSPWYLTPNTEAFF	TGTGCCAGCAGTCCCTGGTATCTGACTCCGAACACTGAAGCTTTCTTT
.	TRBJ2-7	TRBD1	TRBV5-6	CASSTGTDTYEQYF	TGTGCCAGCAGCACCGGGACAGATACCTACGAGCAGTACTTC
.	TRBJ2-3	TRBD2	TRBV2	CASSDFAGGDTQYF	TGTGCCAGCAGTGATTTTGCGGGAGGGGATACGCAGTATTTT
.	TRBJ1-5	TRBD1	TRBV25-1	CASSTGTGFAQHF	TGTGCCAGCAGTACCGGGACAGGGTTTGCCCAGCATTTT
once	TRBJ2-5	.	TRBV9	CASSVVAGETQYF	TGTGCCAGCAGCGTAGTGGCAGGGGAGACCCAGTACTTC
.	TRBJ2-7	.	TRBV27	CASSPSGLGEQYF	TGTGCCAGCAGCCCTTCAGGGTTGGGAGAGCAGTACTTC
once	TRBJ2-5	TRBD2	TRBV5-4	CASSLTSEETQYF	TGTGCCAGCAGCCTCACTAGCGAAGAGACCCAGTACTTC
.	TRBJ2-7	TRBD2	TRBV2	CASSEPGGIPYEQYF	TGTGCCAGCAGTGAACCGGGGGGGATCCCCTACGAGCAGTACTTC
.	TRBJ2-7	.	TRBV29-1	CSVVAGRGPNEQYF	TGCAGCGTTGTAGCGGGCAGGGGGCCGAACGAGCAGTACTTC
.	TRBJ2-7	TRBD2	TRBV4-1	CASSQETSETYEQYF	TGCGCCAGCAGCCAAGAAACTAGCGAAACCTACGAGCAGTACTTC
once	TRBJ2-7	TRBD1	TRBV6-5	CASTQGQGSPEQYF	TGTGCCAGCACCCAAGGACAGGGGAGCCCCGAGCAGTACTTC
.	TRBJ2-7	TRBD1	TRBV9	CASSAGQGAGEQYF	TGTGCCAGCAGCGCTGGACAGGGGGCAGGTGAGCAGTACTTC
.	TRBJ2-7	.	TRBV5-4	CASSWGAGVDEQYF	TGTGCCAGCAGCTGGGGGGCGGGAGTTGACGAGCAGTACTTC
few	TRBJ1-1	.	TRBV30	CAWSAGWGLTEAFF	TGTGCCTGGAGTGCGGGGTGGGGTTTAACTGAAGCTTTCTTT
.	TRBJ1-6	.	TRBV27	CAIASGQVGSYNSPLHF	TGTGCCATCGCTTCTGGGCAGGTAGGCTCCTATAATTCACCCCTCCACTTT
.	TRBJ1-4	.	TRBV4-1	CASSRDNEKLFF	TGCGCCAGCAGCCGAGATAATGAAAAACTGTTTTTT
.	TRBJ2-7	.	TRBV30	CAWSVSVSYEQYF	TGTGCCTGGAGTGTGTCAGTCTCCTACGAGCAGTACTTC
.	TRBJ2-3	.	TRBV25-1	CASSETGWGSTDTQYF	TGTGCCAGCAGTGAAACTGGGTGGGGGTCCACAGATACGCAGTATTTT
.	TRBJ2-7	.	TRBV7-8	CASSLPPGSSYEQYF	TGTGCCAGCAGCTTACCACCGGGAAGCTCCTACGAGCAGTACTTC
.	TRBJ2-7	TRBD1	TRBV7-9	CASSLGVGQGAYEQYF	TGTGCCAGCAGCCTCGGCGTAGGTCAGGGGGCCTATGAGCAGTACTTC
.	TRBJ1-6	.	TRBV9	CASSVEFRASYNSPLHF	TGTGCCAGCAGCGTAGAGTTCCGGGCCTCCTATAATTCACCCCTCCACTTT
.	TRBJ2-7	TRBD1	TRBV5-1	CASSLDWDRGSEQYF	TGCGCCAGCAGCTTGGATTGGGACAGGGGATCCGAGCAGTACTTC
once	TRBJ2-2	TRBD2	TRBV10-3	CAISDLRESITGELFF	TGTGCCATCAGTGACCTGCGGGAGTCTATCACCGGGGAGCTGTTTTTT
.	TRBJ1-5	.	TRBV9	CASSVWGGDQPQHF	TGTGCCAGCAGCGTGTGGGGTGGGGATCAGCCCCAGCATTTT
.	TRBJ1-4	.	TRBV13	CASSWGRNEKLFF	TGTGCCAGCAGCTGGGGTCGTAATGAAAAACTGTTTTTT
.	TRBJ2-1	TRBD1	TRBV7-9	CASSLAATGVSNEQFF	TGTGCCAGCAGCTTAGCGGCGACAGGGGTTAGCAATGAGCAGTTCTTC
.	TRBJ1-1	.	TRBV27	CASSLGAGYGTEAFF	TGTGCCAGCAGTTTAGGGGCAGGGTATGGCACTGAAGCTTTCTTT
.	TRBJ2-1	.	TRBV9	CASSVSASTQYNEQFF	TGTGCCAGCAGCGTAAGTGCCAGCACCCAGTACAATGAGCAGTTCTTC
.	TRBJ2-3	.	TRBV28	CASSLEGYTDTQYF	TGTGCCAGCAGTCTTGAAGGATACACAGATACGCAGTATTTT
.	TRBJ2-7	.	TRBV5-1	CASSFGGGESYEQYF	TGCGCCAGCAGCTTCGGGGGCGGGGAATCCTACGAGCAGTACTTC
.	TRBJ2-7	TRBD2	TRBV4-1	CASSQEVGLAGNEQYF	TGCGCCAGCAGCCAAGAGGTGGGCCTAGCGGGAAACGAGCAGTACTTC
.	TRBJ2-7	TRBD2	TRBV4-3	CASSASGSSYEQYF	TGCGCCAGCAGTGCTAGCGGGAGCTCCTACGAGCAGTACTTC
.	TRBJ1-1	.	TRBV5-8	CASSQDRTEGRNTEAFF	TGTGCCAGCAGCCAAGATCGGACAGAGGGACGGAACACTGAAGCTTTCTTT
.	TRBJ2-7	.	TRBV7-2	CASSLGTSGHEQYF	TGTGCCAGCAGCTTAGGGACCAGCGGCCACGAGCAGTACTTC
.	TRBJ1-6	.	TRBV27	CASSFRSPGLGNSPLHF	TGTGCCAGCAGTTTCAGGAGCCCAGGGCTGGGTAATTCACCCCTCCACTTT
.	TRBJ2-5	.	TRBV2	CASSDLQETQYF	TGTGCCAGCAGTGACCTCCAAGAGACCCAGTACTTC
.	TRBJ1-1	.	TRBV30	CAWDFWENTEAFF	TGTGCCTGGGATTTTTGGGAGAACACTGAAGCTTTCTTT
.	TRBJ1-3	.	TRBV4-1	CASSQNSGNTIYF	TGCGCCAGCAGCCAAAATAGTGGAAACACCATATATTTT
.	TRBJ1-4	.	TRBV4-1	CASSQEGEKLFF	TGCGCCAGCAGCCAAGAGGGGGAAAAACTGTTTTTT
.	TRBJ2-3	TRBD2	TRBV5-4	CATREYPDTQYF	TGTGCCACGCGGGAGTATCCAGATACGCAGTATTTT
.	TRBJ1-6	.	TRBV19	CASSRTSGSPLHF	TGTGCCAGTAGCCGGACCTCGGGGTCACCCCTCCACTTT
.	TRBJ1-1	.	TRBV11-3	CASSYQVNTEAFF	TGTGCCAGCAGCTATCAAGTGAACACTGAAGCTTTCTTT
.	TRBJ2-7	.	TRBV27	CASSTRTANEQYF	TGTGCCAGCAGTACCCGGACAGCTAACGAGCAGTACTTC
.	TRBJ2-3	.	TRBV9	CASSGPLYTQYF	TGTGCCAGCAGCGGGCCCCTCTATACGCAGTATTTT